The 23 T cell receptor beta chains presented below share a single source sample, sequenced in a study of cytomegalovirus exposure and HLA in healthy donors (dated by TCRdb to about 2017). The method behind the library was the immunoSEQ multiplex PCR assay. For the multiplex PCR, a mixture combining 60 forward primers for TCR Vbeta segments and 13 reverse primers for TCR Jbeta segments was used. TCRdb obtained this table from immuneACCESS and retained in-frame rearrangements with V and J assigned. These tables miss some clones; where compared with another copy, unresolved V genes account for less than half of the shortfall, and the remainder is unexplained. The table for this sample records approximately 140,000 clones. Together, the top ten hold roughly 1.6% of the sample. Sequenced material: PBMCs. All receptors come from a woman aged 45-65 years in good health and CMV-seronegative.

The CDR3 is CASSLQGGEPQHF. CDR3 nucleotides: TGCGCCAGCAGCTTACAAGGGGGCGAGCCCCAGCATTTT. The chain has TRBV5-1 and TRBJ1-5; the match to TRBD1 covers 7 bases. The CDR3 spans 13 residues. V trimming: 2 bases; J trimming: 8 bases; junction bases outside the gene matches: 4. CDR1 SGHRS and CDR2 YFSETQ come from the germline V gene.

The chain is built from TRBV10-3 and TRBJ1-2; 7 bases line up with TRBD1. The CDR3 length is 14 residues. Trimming at V came to 5 bases and at J to 1 base, leaving 4 bases not matched to a gene. Looked up from germline, CDR1 is ENHRY and CDR2 is SYGVKD. The CDR3 bases are TGTGCCATCAGTCCCGGGACAGTTAACTATGGCTACACCTTC. Translating it yields CAISPGTVNYGYTF.

The chain carries TRBV10-3 and TRBJ1-1; D not resolved. CDR3 length: 12 residues. CDR1 ENHRY and CDR2 SYGVKD come from the germline V gene. V was clipped by 6 bases and J by 3 bases, with 8 bases between them. The CDR3 loop reads CAIRGGDTEAFF. The CDR3 DNA follows: TGTGCCATCAGGGGCGGGGACACTGAAGCTTTCTTT.

V is TRBV6-8 and J is TRBJ1-5; 8 nucleotides align to TRBD1. Unmatched junction bases numbered 6, after V lost 2 bases and J lost 6 bases. The CDR3 spans 15 residues. Germline CDR1 and CDR2: MNHGY and SAAAGT. The CDR3: CASSYGQGATQPQHF. The CDR3 bases are TGTGCCAGCAGTTACGGTCAGGGGGCTACTCAGCCCCAGCATTTT.

This chain links TRBV30 with TRBJ2-6; unclear D gene. The CDR3 loop spans 13 amino acids. The germline V and J ends were trimmed by 3 bases and 0 bases, with 3 bases remaining between them. Germline CDR1 is GTSNPN and CDR2 is SVGIG (reference sequence). For the CDR3, the DNA is TGTGCCTGGAGACTCTCTGGGGCCAACGTCCTGACTTTC. Its protein product is CAWRLSGANVLTF.

This chain links TRBV5-1 with TRBJ2-5; 14 bases fit TRBD2. The CDR3 spans 15 residues. CDR1 and CDR2 (germline): SGHRS, YFSETQ. V dropped 0 bases and J dropped 5; count of bases not matched to a gene: 0. The CDR3 DNA is TGCGCCAGCAGCTTGGGACTAGCGGGAGGGGAGACCCAGTACTTC. Translation: CASSLGLAGGETQYF.

V and J are TRBV2 and TRBJ1-2; possibly TRBD1 for D (6 bases). The V gene lost 6 bases and the J gene lost 6 bases, with 14 bases spanning the gap. The CDR3 runs 13 residues. Germline V gene sequence: CDR1 SNHLY, CDR2 FYNNEI. CDR3: CASRPRAGDGYTF. The CDR3 DNA is TGTGCCAGCAGGCCTCGGGCAGGGGATGGCTACACCTTC.

The genes are TRBV7-2 and TRBJ1-5, with 7 bases aligning to TRBD1. The CDR3 covers 14 residues. Germline CDR1 and CDR2: SGHTA and FQGNSA. V was pared by 6 bases and J by 3 bases, with 5 bases of the junction left unmatched. CDR3 region: CASRLTGFNQPQHF. The CDR3 DNA is TGTGCCAGCAGATTGACAGGGTTCAATCAGCCCCAGCATTTT.

The rearrangement uses TRBV6-5 and TRBJ1-4; 7 nucleotides agree with TRBD1. Trimming at V came to 6 bases and at J to 4 bases, leaving 5 bases not matched to a gene. Germline assignment: CDR1 MNHEY and CDR2 SVGAGI. The CDR3 spans 14 residues. CDR3 residues: CASSNGQVNEKLFF. CDR3 in DNA: TGTGCCAGCAGCAACGGACAGGTTAATGAAAAACTGTTTTTT.

This chain uses TRBV6-5 with TRBJ1-2; 9 bases fit TRBD1. V shed 7 bases, J shed 5 bases, and the junction held 11 bases outside the gene matches. CDR1 is MNHEY and CDR2 is SVGAGI in the germline V gene. The length of the CDR3 is 15 residues. CDR3: CASNSRDRVSYGYTF. The CDR3 nucleotides read TGTGCCAGCAACTCCCGGGACAGGGTGTCTTATGGCTACACCTTC.

J is TRBJ2-1 and V is TRBV13; TRBD1 is a possible D gene (6 bases). Germline V gene data show CDR1 as PRHDT and CDR2 as FYEKMQ (reference sequence). V was cut by 2 bases and J by 8 bases, with 16 bases left in between. The CDR3 has 15 residues. CDR3 sequence reads: CASSLLQGLGYEQFF. Written as DNA, the CDR3 is TGTGCCAGCAGCTTATTACAGGGTCTTGGCTATGAGCAGTTCTTC.

The chain joins TRBV30 to TRBJ1-6, with TRBD1 matching over 8 bases. The CDR3 runs to 14 residues. CDR1 is GTSNPN, CDR2 SVGIG, per germline (reference sequence). The V segment lost 0 bases and the J segment 9 bases; nucleotides outside the gene matches: 4. CDR3 protein: CAWSVGQVVSPLHF. The CDR3 coding sequence is TGTGCCTGGAGTGTGGGACAGGTTGTTTCACCCCTCCACTTT.

The chain recombines TRBV4-2 with TRBJ2-1, with 10 nucleotides matching TRBD1. Germline V gives CDR1 LGHNA, CDR2 YNFKEQ. With V trimmed by 8 bases and J by 4 bases, 5 bases remained unmatched. This CDR3 is 14 amino acids long. The CDR3 loop reads CASAGTGVYNEQFF. The CDR3 nucleotides are TGTGCCAGCGCCGGGACAGGGGTTTACAATGAGCAGTTCTTC.

V gene TRBV7-9 combines with J gene TRBJ2-7; a possible D gene is TRBD1 (6 bases). CDR3 length: 14 amino acids. Germline V gene data show CDR1 as SEHNR and CDR2 as FQNEAQ (reference sequence). V was clipped by 2 bases and J by 3 bases, with 11 bases between them. The DNA for the CDR3 is TGTGCCAGCAGCTTATCAACGGACAGCTACGAGCAGTACTTC. Amino acid sequence: CASSLSTDSYEQYF.

The gene calls are TRBV29-1 and TRBJ2-3, with TRBD2 matching 7 bases. The germline gives CDR1 SQVTM, CDR2 ANQGSEA. V was clipped by 7 bases and J by 3 bases; unmatched bases: 16. CDR3 length equals 16 residues. Here the CDR3 DNA reads TGCAGCGCCCGAGGGCGACTAGCAGGTTTGACAGATACGCAGTATTTT. Translating it yields CSARGRLAGLTDTQYF.

The chain has TRBV27 and TRBJ1-2, with D perhaps TRBD1 (5 bases). Germline lookup yields CDR1 MNHEY and CDR2 SMNVEV (reference sequence). The CDR3 has 15 amino acids. The germline V and J ends were trimmed by 6 bases and 0 bases, with 14 bases remaining between them. CDR3 protein: CASRTSGRANYGYTF. The CDR3, as DNA: TGTGCCAGCAGAACCTCAGGCAGGGCTAACTATGGCTACACCTTC.

J is TRBJ2-7 and V is TRBV5-1, with 7 bases identical to TRBD1. V shed 3 bases, J shed 7 bases, and the junction held 7 bases outside the gene matches. This CDR3 spans 13 amino acids. Germline V gene data show CDR1 as SGHRS and CDR2 as YFSETQ. In DNA, the CDR3 is TGCGCCAGCAGCTGGGACAGCCCGGGGGAGCAGTACTTC. It is translated as CASSWDSPGEQYF.

In nucleotides, the CDR3 is TGTGCCAGCAGACAAAACAGGGCCAGGCAGCCCCAGCATTTT. Its protein product is CASRQNRARQPQHF. The J gene is TRBJ1-5, the V gene TRBV6-5, with TRBD1 as a possible D gene (6 bases). This CDR3 comprises 14 residues. The V gene's germline CDR1 is MNHEY and CDR2 SVGAGI. The germline V and J ends were trimmed by 6 bases and 7 bases, with 16 bases remaining between them.

The chain carries TRBV5-1 and TRBJ1-6, with TRBD1 matching over 9 bases. The CDR3 covers 15 residues. Germline V gene lookup returns CDR1 SGHRS and CDR2 YFSETQ. Trimming at V came to 8 bases and at J to 7 bases, leaving 10 bases not matched to a gene. This chain's CDR3 is CASKEGQGLNSPLHF. The CDR3 DNA reads TGCGCCAGTAAAGAGGGACAGGGCCTCAATTCACCCCTCCACTTT.

This rearrangement joins TRBV5-1 to TRBJ2-7; 8 bases agree with TRBD2. The CDR3 extends over 14 amino acids. Per the germline V gene, CDR1 is SGHRS and CDR2 is YFSETQ. The J segment lost 2 bases and the V segment lost 4 bases, leaving 5 bases of the junction unmatched. CDR3 sequence: CASSPERGPYEQYF. The CDR3 nucleotides are TGCGCCAGCAGCCCCGAGCGGGGGCCCTACGAGCAGTACTTC.

V and J are TRBV7-9 and TRBJ1-5; 7 positions match TRBD1. V shed 8 bases and J 1 base; nucleotides not matched to a gene: 11. This CDR3 contains 16 residues. The germline V gene has CDR1 SEHNR and CDR2 FQNEAQ (reference sequence). DNA for the CDR3: TGTGCCAGCGGCGGTGAGGGGGCGAGGAGCAATCAGCCCCAGCATTTT. Translating gives CASGGEGARSNQPQHF.

With respect to this clone: This sample also contains other DNA sequences that code for the same CDR3. The V call is TRBV18, the J call TRBJ2-5; 7 nucleotides align to TRBD2. The CDR3 has 14 amino acids. Germline CDR1 and CDR2: KGHSH and LQKENI. J lost 4 bases, V lost 3 bases, and 5 bases had no gene match. Here the CDR3 DNA reads TGTGCCAGCTCACCGGGGGGGAATGGAGAGACCCAGTACTTC. Translated, it gives CASSPGGNGETQYF. Variable domain in full (rest from reference TRBV18 and TRBJ2-5): NAGVMQNPRHLVRRRGQEARLRCSPMKGHSHVYWYRQLPEEGLKFMVYLQKENIIDESGMPKERFSAEFPKEGPSILRIQQVVRGDSAAYFCASSPGGNGETQYFGPGTRLLVL.

V gene TRBV29-1 combines with J gene TRBJ2-5; no clear D. Germline V gene lookup returns CDR1 SQVTM and CDR2 ANQGSEA. Trimming took 8 bases from V and 5 from J, leaving 15 bases between them. The CDR3 loop spans 12 amino acids. Here the CDR3 DNA reads TGCAGCTACCGACCGGTCGGGGAGACCCAGTACTTC. The encoded protein is CSYRPVGETQYF.